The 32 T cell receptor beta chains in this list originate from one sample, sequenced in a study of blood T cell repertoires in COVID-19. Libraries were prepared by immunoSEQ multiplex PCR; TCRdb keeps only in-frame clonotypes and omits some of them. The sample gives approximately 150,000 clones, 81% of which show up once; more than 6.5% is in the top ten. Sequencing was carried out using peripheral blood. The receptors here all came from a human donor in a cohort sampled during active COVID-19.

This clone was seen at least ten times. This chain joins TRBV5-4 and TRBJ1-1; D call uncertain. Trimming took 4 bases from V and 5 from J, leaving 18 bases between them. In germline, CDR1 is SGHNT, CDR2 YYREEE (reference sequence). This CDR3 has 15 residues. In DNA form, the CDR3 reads TGTGCCAGCAGCATTGGACCCCGGGGTAAGACTGAAGCTTTCTTT. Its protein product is CASSIGPRGKTEAFF.

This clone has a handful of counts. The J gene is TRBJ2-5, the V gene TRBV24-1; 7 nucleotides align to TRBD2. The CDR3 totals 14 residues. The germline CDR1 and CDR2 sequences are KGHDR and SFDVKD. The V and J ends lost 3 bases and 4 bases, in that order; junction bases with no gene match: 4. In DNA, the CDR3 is TGTGCCACCAGTGATACCTTAGCGGGAGAGACCCAGTACTTC. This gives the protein CATSDTLAGETQYF.

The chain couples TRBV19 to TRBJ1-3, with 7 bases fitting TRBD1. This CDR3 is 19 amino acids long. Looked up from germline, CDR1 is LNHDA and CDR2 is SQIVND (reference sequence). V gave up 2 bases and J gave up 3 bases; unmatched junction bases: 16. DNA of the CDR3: TGTGCCAGTAGTATAAAAGCCGGGACAGCGACTCGGCATGGAAACACCATATATTTT. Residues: CASSIKAGTATRHGNTIYF.

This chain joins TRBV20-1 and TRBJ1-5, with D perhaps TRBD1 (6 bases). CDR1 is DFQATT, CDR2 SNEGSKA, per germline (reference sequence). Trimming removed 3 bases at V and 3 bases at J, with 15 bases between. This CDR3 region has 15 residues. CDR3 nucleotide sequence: TGCAGTGCTAGTCAGGGGCGCTCGAACAATCAGCCCCAGCATTTT. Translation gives CSASQGRSNNQPQHF.

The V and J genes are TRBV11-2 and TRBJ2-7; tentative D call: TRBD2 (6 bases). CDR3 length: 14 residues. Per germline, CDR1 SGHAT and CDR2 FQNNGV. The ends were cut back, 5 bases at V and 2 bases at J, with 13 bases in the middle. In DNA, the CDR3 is TGTGCCAGCAGCCAGCTGCGGGGACCCTACGAGCAGTACTTC. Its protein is CASSQLRGPYEQYF. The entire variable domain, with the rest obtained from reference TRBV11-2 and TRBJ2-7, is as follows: EAGVAQSPRYKIIEKRQSVAFWCNPISGHATLYWYQQILGQGPKLLIQFQNNGVVDDSQLPKDRFSAERLKGVDSTLKIQPAKLEDSAVYLCASSQLRGPYEQYFGPGTRLTVT.

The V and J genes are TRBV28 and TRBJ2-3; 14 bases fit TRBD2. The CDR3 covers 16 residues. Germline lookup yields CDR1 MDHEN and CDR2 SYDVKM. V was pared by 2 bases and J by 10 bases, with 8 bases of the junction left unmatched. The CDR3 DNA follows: TGTGCCAGCAGTTTAGTGGGACTAGCGGGAGTTCTGGCGCAGTATTTT. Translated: CASSLVGLAGVLAQYF.

The DNA for the CDR3 is TGTGCCAGCAGCCCCCGGCGGAGCGGATACAATGAGCAGTTCTTC. This translates into CASSPRRSGYNEQFF. The rearrangement uses TRBV7-2 and TRBJ2-1, with D tentatively TRBD2 (5 bases). The germline V gene encodes CDR1 SGHTA and CDR2 FQGNSA. This CDR3 spans 15 amino acids. The germline V and J ends were trimmed by 5 bases and 4 bases, with 15 bases remaining between them. The variable domain in full, with the rest retrieved from reference TRBV7-2 and TRBJ2-1, is GAGVSQSPSNKVTEKGKDVELRCDPISGHTALYWYRQSLGQGLEFLIYFQGNSAPDKSGLPSDRFSAERTGGSVSTLTIQRTQQEDSAVYLCASSPRRSGYNEQFFGPGTRLTVL.

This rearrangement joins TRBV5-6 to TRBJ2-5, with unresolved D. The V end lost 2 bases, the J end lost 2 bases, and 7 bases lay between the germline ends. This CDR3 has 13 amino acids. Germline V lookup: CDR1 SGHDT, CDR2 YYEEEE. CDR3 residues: CASSFFSQETQYF. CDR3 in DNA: TGTGCCAGCAGCTTTTTTAGTCAAGAGACCCAGTACTTC. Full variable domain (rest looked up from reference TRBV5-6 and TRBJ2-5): DAGVTQSPTHLIKTRGQQVTLRCSPKSGHDTVSWYQQALGQGPQFIFQYYEEEERQRGNFPDRFSGHQFPNYSSELNVNALLLGDSALYLCASSFFSQETQYFGPGTRLLVL.

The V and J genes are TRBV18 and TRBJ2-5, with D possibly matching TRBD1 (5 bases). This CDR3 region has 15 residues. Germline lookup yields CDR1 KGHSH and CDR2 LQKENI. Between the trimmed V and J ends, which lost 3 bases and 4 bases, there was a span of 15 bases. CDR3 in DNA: TGTGCCAGCTCACCCCGGACCCCTGGGGCAGAGACCCAGTACTTC. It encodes CASSPRTPGAETQYF.

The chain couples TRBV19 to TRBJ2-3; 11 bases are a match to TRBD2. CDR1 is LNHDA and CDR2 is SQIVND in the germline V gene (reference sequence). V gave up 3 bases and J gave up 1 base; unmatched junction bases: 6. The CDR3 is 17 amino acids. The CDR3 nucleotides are TGTGCCAGTAGTATTTGTACTAGCGGGAGATGCACAGATACGCAGTATTTT. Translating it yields CASSICTSGRCTDTQYF.

The CDR3 here is CSVDRLSGRKGQYF. CDR3 nucleotide sequence: TGCAGCGTTGACAGGCTAAGCGGGAGAAAAGGGCAGTACTTC. This rearrangement joins TRBV29-1 to TRBJ2-7, with TRBD2 matching over 8 bases. The length of the CDR3 is 14 residues. The trim removed 3 bases at V and 9 bases at J, leaving 13 bases unmatched. Looked up from germline, CDR1 is SQVTM and CDR2 is ANQGSEA.

The CDR3 nucleotides are TGTGCCAGCAGCCAAGGGCAGGGGCAGGGCAATCAGCCCCAGCATTTT. Protein: CASSQGQGQGNQPQHF. The chain recombines TRBV4-2 with TRBJ1-5, with a weak D call TRBD1 (6 bases). CDR1 and CDR2 from the germline V gene are LGHNA and YNFKEQ. V lost 1 base and J lost 2, with 12 bases in between. CDR3 length: 16 residues.

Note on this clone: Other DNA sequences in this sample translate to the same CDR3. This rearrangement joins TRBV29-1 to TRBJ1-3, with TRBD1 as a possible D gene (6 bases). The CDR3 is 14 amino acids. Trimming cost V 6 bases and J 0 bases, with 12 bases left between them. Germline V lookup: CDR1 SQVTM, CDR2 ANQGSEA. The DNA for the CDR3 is TGCAGCGTACAGACAGGAACCTCTGGAAACACCATATATTTT. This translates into CSVQTGTSGNTIYF.

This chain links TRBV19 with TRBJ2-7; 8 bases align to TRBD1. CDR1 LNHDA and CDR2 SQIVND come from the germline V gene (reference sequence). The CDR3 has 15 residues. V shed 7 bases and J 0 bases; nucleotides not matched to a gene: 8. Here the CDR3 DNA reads TGTGCCAGTACTCCAGGGGGCACATACTCCTACGAGCAGTACTTC. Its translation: CASTPGGTYSYEQYF.

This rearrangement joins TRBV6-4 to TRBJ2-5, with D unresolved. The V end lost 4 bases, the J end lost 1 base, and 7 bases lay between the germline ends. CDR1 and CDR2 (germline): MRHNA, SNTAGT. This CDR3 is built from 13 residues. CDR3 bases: TGTGCCAGCAGTGTTACTCCCCAAGAGACCCAGTACTTC. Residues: CASSVTPQETQYF.

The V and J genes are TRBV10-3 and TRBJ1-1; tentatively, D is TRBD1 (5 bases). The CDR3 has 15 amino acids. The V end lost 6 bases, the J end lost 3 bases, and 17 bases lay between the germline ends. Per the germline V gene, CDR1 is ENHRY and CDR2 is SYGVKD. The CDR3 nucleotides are TGTGCCATCAGAAAACTCGCTCCGGGGGACACTGAAGCTTTCTTT. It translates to CAIRKLAPGDTEAFF.

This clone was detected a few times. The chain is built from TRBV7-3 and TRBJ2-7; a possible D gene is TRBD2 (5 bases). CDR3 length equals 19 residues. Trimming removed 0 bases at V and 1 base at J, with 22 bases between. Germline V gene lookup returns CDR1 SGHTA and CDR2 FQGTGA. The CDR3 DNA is TGTGCCAGCAGCTTAACCCCGGGGAGTAGGAGCTCAAGTTCCTACGAGCAGTACTTC. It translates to CASSLTPGSRSSSSYEQYF.

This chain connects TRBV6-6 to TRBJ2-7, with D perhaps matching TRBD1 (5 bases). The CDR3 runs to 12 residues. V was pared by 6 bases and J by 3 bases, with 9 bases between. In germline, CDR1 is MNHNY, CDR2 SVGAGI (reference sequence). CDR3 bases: TGTGCCAGCAGCCTCGACAGCTACGAGCAGTACTTC. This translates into CASSLDSYEQYF.

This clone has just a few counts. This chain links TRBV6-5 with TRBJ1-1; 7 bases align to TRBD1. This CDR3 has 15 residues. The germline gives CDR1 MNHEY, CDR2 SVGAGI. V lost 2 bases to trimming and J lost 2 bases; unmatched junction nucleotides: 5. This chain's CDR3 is CASSYGSGGNTEAFF. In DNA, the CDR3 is TGTGCCAGCAGTTACGGGTCAGGGGGTAACACTGAAGCTTTCTTT.

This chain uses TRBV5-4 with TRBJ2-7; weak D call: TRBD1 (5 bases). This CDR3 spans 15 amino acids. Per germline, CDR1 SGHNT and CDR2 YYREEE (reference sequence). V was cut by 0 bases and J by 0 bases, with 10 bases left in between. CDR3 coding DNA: TGTGCCAGCAGCTTGGCTCAGGGTAGCTCCTACGAGCAGTACTTC. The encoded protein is CASSLAQGSSYEQYF. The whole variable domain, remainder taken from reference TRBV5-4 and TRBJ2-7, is ETGVTQSPTHLIKTRGQQVTLRCSSQSGHNTVSWYQQALGQGPQFIFQYYREEENGRGNFPPRFSGLQFPNYSSELNVNALELDDSALYLCASSLAQGSSYEQYFGPGTRLTVT.

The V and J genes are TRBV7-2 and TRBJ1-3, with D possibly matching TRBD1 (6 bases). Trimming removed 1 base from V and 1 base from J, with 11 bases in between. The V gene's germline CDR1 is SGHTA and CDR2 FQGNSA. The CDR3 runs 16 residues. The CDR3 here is CASSLEGGLSGNTIYF. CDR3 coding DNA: TGTGCCAGCAGCTTAGAGGGGGGGCTTTCTGGAAACACCATATATTTT.

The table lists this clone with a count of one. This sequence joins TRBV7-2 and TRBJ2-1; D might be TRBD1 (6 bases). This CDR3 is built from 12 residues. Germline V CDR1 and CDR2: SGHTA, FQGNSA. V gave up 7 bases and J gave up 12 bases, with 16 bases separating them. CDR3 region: CASTGHTGWQFF. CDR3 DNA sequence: TGTGCCAGCACCGGACACACAGGGTGGCAGTTCTTC.

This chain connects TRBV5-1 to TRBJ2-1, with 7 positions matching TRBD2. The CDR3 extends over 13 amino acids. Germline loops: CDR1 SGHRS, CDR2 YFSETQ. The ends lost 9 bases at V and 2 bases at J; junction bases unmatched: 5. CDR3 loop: CATAGEAYNEQFF. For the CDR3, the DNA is TGCGCCACCGCGGGAGAGGCCTACAATGAGCAGTTCTTC. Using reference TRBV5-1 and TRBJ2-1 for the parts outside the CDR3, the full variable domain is KAGVTQTPRYLIKTRGQQVTLSCSPISGHRSVSWYQQTPGQGLQFLFEYFSETQRNKGNFPGRFSGRQFSNSRSEMNVSTLELGDSALYLCATAGEAYNEQFFGPGTRLTVL.

Written as DNA, the CDR3 is TGTGCCAGCAGCCAGCAGCGGGAGGCCATGTTCTTC. It specifies CASSQQREAMFF. The chain couples TRBV3-1 (or the pseudogene TRBV3-2) to TRBJ2-1, with 9 bases matching TRBD2. Trimming cost V 3 bases and J 15 bases; bases outside gene matches: 6. The CDR3 sequence is 12 residues long. CDR1 is LGHDT, CDR2 YNNKEL, per germline (reference sequence).

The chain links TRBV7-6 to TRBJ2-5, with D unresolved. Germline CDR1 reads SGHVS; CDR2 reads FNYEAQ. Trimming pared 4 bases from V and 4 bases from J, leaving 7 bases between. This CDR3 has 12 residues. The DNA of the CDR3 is TGTGCCAGCAGCTCTATAATAGAGACCCAGTACTTC. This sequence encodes CASSSIIETQYF.

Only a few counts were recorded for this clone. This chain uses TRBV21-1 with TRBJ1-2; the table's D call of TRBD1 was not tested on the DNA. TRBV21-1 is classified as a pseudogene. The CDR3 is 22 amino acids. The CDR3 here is CASSKYGREMVGTGEVDYGYTF. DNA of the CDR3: TGTGCCAGCAGCAAATATGGCCGAGAGATGGTTGGGACAGGGGAAGTTGACTATGGCTACACCTTC.

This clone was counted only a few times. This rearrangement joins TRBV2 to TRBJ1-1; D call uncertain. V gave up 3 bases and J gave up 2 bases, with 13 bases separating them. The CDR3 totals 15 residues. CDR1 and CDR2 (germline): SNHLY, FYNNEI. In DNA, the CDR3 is TGTGCCAGCAGTGAGCGGGCAGGAGTAAACACTGAAGCTTTCTTT. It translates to CASSERAGVNTEAFF.

The CDR3, as DNA: TGTGCTTCAGGGTTTGGTCTCAGCTATGGCTACACCTTC. It codes for CASGFGLSYGYTF. This sequence joins TRBV19 and TRBJ1-2; perhaps TRBD1 as D (5 bases). Germline V gives CDR1 LNHDA, CDR2 SQIVND (reference sequence). The CDR3 is 13 amino acids.

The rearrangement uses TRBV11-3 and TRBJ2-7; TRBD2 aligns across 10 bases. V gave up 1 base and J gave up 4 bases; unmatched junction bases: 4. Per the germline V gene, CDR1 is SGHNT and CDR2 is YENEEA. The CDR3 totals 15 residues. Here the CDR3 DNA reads TGTGCCAGCAGCTTAGGCGCTAGCGGGAGTTACGAGCAGTACTTC. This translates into CASSLGASGSYEQYF.

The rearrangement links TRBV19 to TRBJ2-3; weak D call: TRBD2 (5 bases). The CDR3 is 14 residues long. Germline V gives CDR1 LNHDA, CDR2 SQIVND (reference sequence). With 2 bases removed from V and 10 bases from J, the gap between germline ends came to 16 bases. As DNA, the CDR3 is TGTGCCAGTAGTATAACCCTAGCTCCCGTTCCGCAGTATTTT. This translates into CASSITLAPVPQYF.

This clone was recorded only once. CDR3 DNA sequence: TGTGCCAGCAGCGCTAGCGGGACACTCTCCTACGAGCAGTACTTC. It specifies CASSASGTLSYEQYF. The chain carries TRBV9 and TRBJ2-7, with 9 bases lining up with TRBD2. Germline lookup yields CDR1 SGDLS and CDR2 YYNGEE. The CDR3 has 15 amino acids. V was clipped by 3 bases and J by 0 bases; unmatched bases: 4.

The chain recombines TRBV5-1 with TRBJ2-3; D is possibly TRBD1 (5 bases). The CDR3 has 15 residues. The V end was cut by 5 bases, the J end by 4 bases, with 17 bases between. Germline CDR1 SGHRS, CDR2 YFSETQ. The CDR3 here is CASRSPAGKADTQYF. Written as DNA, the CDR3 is TGCGCCAGCAGATCCCCAGCAGGGAAAGCAGATACGCAGTATTTT.